In its sample, the clone carrying this T cell receptor beta chain was seen a few times. Its antigen is not identified. In germline, CDR1 is LNHDA, CDR2 SQIVND (reference sequence). The germline V and J ends were trimmed by 1 base and 0 bases, with 10 bases remaining between them. The CDR3 is 15 amino acids. TCRdb reprocessed the reads with MiXCR, giving one entry per CDR3 protein. The sample has over 150,000 distinct CDR3 sequences; roughly a fifth are singletons. The sample comes from a study of T cell repertoires in cytomegalovirus infection. Study overall: It was the public TCR beta signatures that indicated both CMV infection and matching HLA type.

General study findings and limits: The study identified carriers of CMV plus the relevant HLA from cumulative public TCR beta family frequency. There were HLA-C-restricted CMV-specific TCR beta clonotypes dominating the ex vivo response.

This clonotype was obtained from a human donor in good health (CMV status not recorded). Some clones in this sample may be carry-over from other donors' samples. Sequenced: PBMCs. The V gene is TRBV19, the J gene TRBJ2-7; possible D gene TRBD1, 6 bases. The CDR3 sequence: CASSIATGISYEQYF. The CDR3 DNA is TGTGCCAGTAGTATAGCGACAGGTATCTCCTACGAGCAGTACTTC.